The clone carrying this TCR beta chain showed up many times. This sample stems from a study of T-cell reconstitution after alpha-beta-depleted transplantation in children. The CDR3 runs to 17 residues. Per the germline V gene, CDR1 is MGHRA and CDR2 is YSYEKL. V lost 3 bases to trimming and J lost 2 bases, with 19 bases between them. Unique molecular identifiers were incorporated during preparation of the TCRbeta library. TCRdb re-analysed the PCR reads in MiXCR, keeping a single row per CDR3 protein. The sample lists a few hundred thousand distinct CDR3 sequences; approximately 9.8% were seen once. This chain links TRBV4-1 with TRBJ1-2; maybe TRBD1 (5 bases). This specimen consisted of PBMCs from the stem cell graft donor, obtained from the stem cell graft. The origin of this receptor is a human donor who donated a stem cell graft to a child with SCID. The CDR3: CASSQPFGGDGNYGYTF. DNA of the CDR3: TGCGCCAGCAGCCAGCCTTTTGGGGGGGACGGCAACTATGGCTACACCTTC.